This T cell receptor beta chain was documented in a study of blood T cells in healthy people across ages. Study-level findings and limits: The donors' CMV status was not determined, possibly confounding changes in expanded clonotypes. Diversity of TCR beta per million T cells declined in a roughly linear way with age.

The use of a sample-barcoded 5' primer and a J-beta primer mix characterized a second PCR of 7 to 11 cycles. TCRdb itself ran the 5' RACE reads through MiXCR, one entry per CDR3 protein. This table holds 500,000 to 700,000 distinct CDR3 sequences, under 30% found once. After removal of 5 bases from V and 8 bases from J, the junction contained 6 bases not matched to a gene. Germline-derived CDR1 and CDR2 are MRHNA and SNTAGT. The CDR3 spans 13 residues. Details on this clonotype: The antigen is undetermined.

The donors, aged roughly 6 to 90, were healthy Caucasians from Russia. The sequenced sample was blood. The TCR was taken from a woman aged 80 or over in good health. The chain is built from TRBV6-4 and TRBJ2-1; 7 bases are shared with TRBD1. CDR3 nucleotides: TGTGCCAGCAGTAGGGACAGTTCCGATGAGCAGTTCTTC. Encoded protein: CASSRDSSDEQFF.